Sequencing of this T cell receptor (beta chain) was carried out in a study of blood T cells in healthy people across ages. A minimum of 7 million PBMCs was isolated per sample. Each sample provided at least 5 micrograms of extracted total RNA. This clonotype turned up a few times. Its antigen is undetermined. The CDR3 length is 19 residues. The germline gives CDR1 SGHVS, CDR2 FNYEAQ. J was trimmed by 5 bases and V by 2 bases; bases with no gene match: 19. Primers used in a second PCR of roughly 7 to 11 cycles were a sample-barcoded 5' primer and a J-beta primer mix. Carrying 12 random nucleotides, a template-switch adaptor labeled each individual cDNA molecule. TCRdb reanalysed the 5' RACE reads using MiXCR and keeps one entry per CDR3 protein. The sample comprises 850,000 to 950,000 distinct CDR3 sequences, 29% of which are singletons, and about 18% rests with the top ten. Broader study findings: Total diversity from one million sequenced T cells was likely underestimated.

The sequenced sample was blood. The chain recombines TRBV7-6 with TRBJ2-5, with 8 positions matching TRBD2. The receptor was isolated from an elderly woman in good health. The CDR3 region is CASSLRSPGGGILGETQYF. CDR3 DNA: TGTGCCAGCAGCTTACGGTCCCCTGGCGGGGGGATCCTCGGGGAGACCCAGTACTTC.